These T cell receptor beta chains were read from a single sample in a study of brain metastases from non-small cell lung cancer. Data came from immunoSEQ multiplex PCR; TCRdb stores just in-frame clones and leaves some out. The sample records 2,000 to 2,500 clones, about 83% being singletons. Sequenced material: tumor-adjacent normal tissue. These receptor sequences come from a donor over 35 with non-small cell lung cancer. The CDR3 runs from the conserved cysteine through the conserved F or W. D genes are given only for firm matches. Clone sizes are given selectively: once, few, many, or a class where the clone is expanded.

CDR3aa: CASNPTGANNYGYTF
CDR3nt: TGTGCCAGCAACCCAACAGGGGCGAATAACTATGGCTACACCTTC
abundance: few
d_gene: TRBD1
j_gene: TRBJ1-2
v_gene: TRBV9

CDR3aa: CASSQQGARGSPLHF
CDR3nt: TGTGCCAGCTCCCAACAGGGGGCGAGAGGTTCACCCCTCCACTTT
abundance: large
d_gene: TRBD1
j_gene: TRBJ1-6
v_gene: TRBV2

CDR3aa: CASSTAKWGKTLSGELFF
CDR3nt: TGTGCCAGTAGTACCGCGAAGTGGGGTAAGACCCTCTCCGGGGAGCTGTTTTTT
abundance: NA
d_gene: NA
j_gene: TRBJ2-2
v_gene: TRBV19

CDR3aa: CASSVGTGQGNTIYF
CDR3nt: TGTGCCAGCAGCGTGGGTACAGGACAGGGGAACACCATATATTTT
abundance: NA
d_gene: TRBD1
j_gene: TRBJ1-3
v_gene: TRBV9

CDR3aa: CASSVLPTASYEQYF
CDR3nt: TGTGCCAGCAGCGTCCTCCCGACAGCCTCCTACGAGCAGTACTTC
abundance: NA
d_gene: NA
j_gene: TRBJ2-7
v_gene: TRBV9

CDR3aa: CASSLAGIGTNEKLFF
CDR3nt: TGCGCCAGCAGCTTGGCAGGCATTGGGACTAATGAAAAACTGTTTTTT
abundance: NA
d_gene: NA
j_gene: TRBJ1-4
v_gene: TRBV5-1

CDR3aa: CASSITDTDTQYF
CDR3nt: TGTGCCAGCAGCATAACGGACACAGATACGCAGTATTTT
abundance: NA
d_gene: NA
j_gene: TRBJ2-3
v_gene: TRBV5-4

CDR3aa: CASSEQGAGGYTF
CDR3nt: TGCGCCAGCAGTGAACAGGGGGCAGGTGGCTACACCTTC
abundance: NA
d_gene: TRBD1
j_gene: TRBJ1-2
v_gene: TRBV5-1

CDR3aa: CASSERGRVDRGYTF
CDR3nt: TGTGCCAGCAGTGAACGTGGCAGGGTGGATCGGGGCTACACCTTC
abundance: NA
d_gene: NA
j_gene: TRBJ1-2
v_gene: TRBV2

CDR3aa: CASSIVRGPNYGYTF
CDR3nt: TGTGCCAGTAGTATAGTCCGCGGACCTAACTATGGCTACACCTTC
abundance: NA
d_gene: NA
j_gene: TRBJ1-2
v_gene: TRBV19

CDR3aa: CASSVQGKRAGELFF
CDR3nt: TGCGCCAGCAGTGTACAGGGAAAAAGGGCCGGGGAGCTGTTTTTT
abundance: NA
d_gene: NA
j_gene: TRBJ2-2
v_gene: TRBV5-1

CDR3aa: CASSPLQGRQPQHF
CDR3nt: TGTGCCAGCAGCCCCCTACAGGGGAGGCAGCCCCAACATTTT
abundance: NA
d_gene: TRBD1
j_gene: TRBJ1-5
v_gene: TRBV7-8

CDR3aa: CASSLRQGWYEQYF
CDR3nt: TGTGCCAGCAGCCTCCGACAGGGTTGGTACGAGCAGTACTTC
abundance: few
d_gene: TRBD1
j_gene: TRBJ2-7
v_gene: TRBV7-2

CDR3aa: CASSPRIGGGETQYF
CDR3nt: TGTGCCAGCAGCCCTCGTATTGGAGGGGGGGAGACCCAGTACTTC
abundance: NA
d_gene: NA
j_gene: TRBJ2-5
v_gene: TRBV7-2

CDR3aa: CASSLRTGTDTQYF
CDR3nt: TGTGCCAGCAGCTTAAGAACAGGCACAGATACGCAGTATTTT
abundance: NA
d_gene: NA
j_gene: TRBJ2-3
v_gene: TRBV7-6

CDR3aa: CASSLSRAMGGYTF
CDR3nt: TGTGCCAGCAGTTTATCACGGGCGATGGGGGGCTACACCTTC
abundance: NA
d_gene: NA
j_gene: TRBJ1-2
v_gene: TRBV2

CDR3aa: CAWSVQRETQYF
CDR3nt: TGTGCCTGGAGTGTACAGAGGGAGACCCAGTACTTC
abundance: NA
d_gene: NA
j_gene: TRBJ2-5
v_gene: TRBV30

CDR3aa: CASSFFKDGELFF
CDR3nt: TGTGCCAGCAGTTTTTTCAAAGACGGGGAGCTGTTTTTT
abundance: NA
d_gene: NA
j_gene: TRBJ2-2
v_gene: TRBV12-3/TRBV12-4

CDR3aa: CASSLAMNSPLHF
CDR3nt: TGTGCCAGCAGCTTGGCCATGAATTCACCCCTCCACTTT
abundance: NA
d_gene: NA
j_gene: TRBJ1-6
v_gene: TRBV5-6

CDR3aa: CASGSQATNSPLHF
CDR3nt: TGTGCCAGCGGTTCCCAGGCCACTAATTCACCCCTCCACTTT
abundance: NA
d_gene: NA
j_gene: TRBJ1-6
v_gene: TRBV7-9

CDR3aa: CSVGKASGGADTQYF
CDR3nt: TGCAGCGTTGGAAAGGCTAGCGGGGGAGCAGATACGCAGTATTTT
abundance: NA
d_gene: TRBD2
j_gene: TRBJ2-3
v_gene: TRBV29-1

CDR3aa: CASSHGQPGELFF
CDR3nt: TGTGCCAGCAGCCACGGACAGCCCGGGGAGCTGTTTTTT
abundance: NA
d_gene: NA
j_gene: TRBJ2-2
v_gene: TRBV7-3

CDR3aa: CASGDNYGYTF
CDR3nt: TGTGCCAGCGGGGATAACTATGGCTACACCTTC
abundance: NA
d_gene: NA
j_gene: TRBJ1-2
v_gene: TRBV9

CDR3aa: CATSIGGRENEKLFF
CDR3nt: TGTGCCACCAGCATCGGTGGCAGGGAGAATGAAAAACTGTTTTTT
abundance: NA
d_gene: NA
j_gene: TRBJ1-4
v_gene: TRBV15

CDR3aa: CASSLRGPTDTQYF
CDR3nt: TGTGCCAGCAGCTTAAGGGGGCCCACAGATACGCAGTATTTT
abundance: few
d_gene: NA
j_gene: TRBJ2-3
v_gene: TRBV7-3

CDR3aa: CASSLLGWGSSYNEQFF
CDR3nt: TGTGCCAGCAGCTTGTTAGGGTGGGGGAGCTCCTACAATGAGCAGTTCTTC
abundance: NA
d_gene: NA
j_gene: TRBJ2-1
v_gene: TRBV5-5

CDR3aa: CASSLDHQNNQETQYF
CDR3nt: TGTGCCAGCAGCTTAGATCACCAGAACAACCAAGAGACCCAGTACTTC
abundance: NA
d_gene: NA
j_gene: TRBJ2-5
v_gene: TRBV11-3

CDR3aa: CAVAGTASTDTQYF
CDR3nt: TGTGCCGTCGCCGGGACAGCTAGCACAGATACACAGTATTTT
abundance: once
d_gene: TRBD1
j_gene: TRBJ2-3
v_gene: TRBV10-3

CDR3aa: CASSGTSGGHQFF
CDR3nt: TGTGCCAGCAGTGGGACTAGCGGGGGCCATCAGTTCTTC
abundance: once
d_gene: TRBD2
j_gene: TRBJ2-1
v_gene: TRBV2

CDR3aa: CASSLERGREKLFF
CDR3nt: TGTGCCAGCAGCTTAGAAAGGGGTAGGGAAAAACTGTTTTTT
abundance: once
d_gene: NA
j_gene: TRBJ1-4
v_gene: TRBV7-2

CDR3aa: CASSLHGQIGNEQYF
CDR3nt: TGTGCCAGCAGCCTCCACGGACAGATTGGCAACGAGCAGTACTTC
abundance: NA
d_gene: NA
j_gene: TRBJ2-7
v_gene: TRBV3-1/TRBV3-2

CDR3aa: CASSLPQGPYQPQHF
CDR3nt: TGTGCCAGCAGCTTACCACAGGGGCCTTATCAGCCCCAGCATTTT
abundance: NA
d_gene: TRBD1
j_gene: TRBJ1-5
v_gene: TRBV11-1

CDR3aa: CASSLTAGNTEAFF
CDR3nt: TGCGCCAGCAGCTTGACGGCGGGGAACACTGAAGCTTTCTTT
abundance: NA
d_gene: NA
j_gene: TRBJ1-1
v_gene: TRBV5-1